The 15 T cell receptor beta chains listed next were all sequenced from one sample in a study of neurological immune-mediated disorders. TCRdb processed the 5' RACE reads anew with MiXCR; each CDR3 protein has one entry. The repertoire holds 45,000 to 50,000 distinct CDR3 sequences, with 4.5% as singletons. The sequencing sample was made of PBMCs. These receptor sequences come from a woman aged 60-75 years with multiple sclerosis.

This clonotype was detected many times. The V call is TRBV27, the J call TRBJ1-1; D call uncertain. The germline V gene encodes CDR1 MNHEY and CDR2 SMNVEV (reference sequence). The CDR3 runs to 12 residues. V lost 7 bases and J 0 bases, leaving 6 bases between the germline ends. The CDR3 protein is CASNGMNTEAFF. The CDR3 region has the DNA TGTGCCAGCAACGGGATGAACACTGAAGCTTTCTTT.

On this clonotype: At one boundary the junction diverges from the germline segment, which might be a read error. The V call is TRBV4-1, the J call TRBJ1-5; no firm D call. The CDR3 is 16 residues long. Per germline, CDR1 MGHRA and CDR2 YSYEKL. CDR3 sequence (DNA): TGCGCCAGCAGCCGAAGCGGGGATAGGGAAGATCAGCCCCAGAATTTT. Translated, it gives CASSRSGDREDQPQNF.

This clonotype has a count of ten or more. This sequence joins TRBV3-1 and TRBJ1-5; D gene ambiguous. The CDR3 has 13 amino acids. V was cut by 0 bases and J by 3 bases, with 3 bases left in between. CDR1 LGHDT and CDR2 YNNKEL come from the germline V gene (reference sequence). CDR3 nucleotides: TGTGCCAGCAGCCAAGACATCAATCAGCCCCAGCATTTT. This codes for CASSQDINQPQHF.

CDR3 nucleotide sequence: TGCGCCAGCAGCCAAGATAGGGGGACAGGGAAGTACTTC. This translates into CASSQDRGTGKYF. The chain carries TRBV4-3 and TRBJ2-7, with TRBD1 matching over 9 bases. The CDR3 spans 13 residues. Germline V gene lookup returns CDR1 LGHNA and CDR2 YSLEER. V gave up 0 bases and J gave up 11 bases; unmatched junction bases: 5.

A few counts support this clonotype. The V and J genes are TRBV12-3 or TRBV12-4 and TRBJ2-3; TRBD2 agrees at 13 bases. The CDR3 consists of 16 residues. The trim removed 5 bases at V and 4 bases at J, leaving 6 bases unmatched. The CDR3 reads CASSPWTSGGADTQYF. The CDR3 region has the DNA TGTGCCAGCAGTCCCTGGACTAGCGGGGGCGCAGATACGCAGTATTTT.

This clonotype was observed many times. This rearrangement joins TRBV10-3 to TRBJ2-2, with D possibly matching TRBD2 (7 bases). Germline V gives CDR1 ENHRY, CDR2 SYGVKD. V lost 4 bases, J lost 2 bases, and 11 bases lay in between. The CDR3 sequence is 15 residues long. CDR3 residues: CAISGRGGNTGELFF. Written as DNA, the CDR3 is TGTGCCATCAGTGGGAGGGGGGGAAACACCGGGGAGCTGTTTTTT.

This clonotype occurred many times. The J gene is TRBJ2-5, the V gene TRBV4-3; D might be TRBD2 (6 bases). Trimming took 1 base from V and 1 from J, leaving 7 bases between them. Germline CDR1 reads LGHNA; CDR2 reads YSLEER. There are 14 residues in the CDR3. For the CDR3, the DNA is TGCGCCAGCAGCCAAGTCGGGGGCCAAGAGACCCAGTACTTC. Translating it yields CASSQVGGQETQYF.

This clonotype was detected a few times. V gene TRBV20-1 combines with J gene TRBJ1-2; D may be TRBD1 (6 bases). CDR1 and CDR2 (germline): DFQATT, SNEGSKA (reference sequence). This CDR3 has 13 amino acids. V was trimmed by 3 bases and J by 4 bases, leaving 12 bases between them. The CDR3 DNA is TGCAGTGCTAGTTTAGGACAGTCCTATGGCTACACCTTC. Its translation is CSASLGQSYGYTF.

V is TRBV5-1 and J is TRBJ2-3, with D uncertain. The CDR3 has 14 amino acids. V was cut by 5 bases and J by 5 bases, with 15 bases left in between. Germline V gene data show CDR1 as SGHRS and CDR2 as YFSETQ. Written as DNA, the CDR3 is TGCGCCAGCAGTCTGAGTGTGGGGTTAGATACGCAGTATTTT. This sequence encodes CASSLSVGLDTQYF.

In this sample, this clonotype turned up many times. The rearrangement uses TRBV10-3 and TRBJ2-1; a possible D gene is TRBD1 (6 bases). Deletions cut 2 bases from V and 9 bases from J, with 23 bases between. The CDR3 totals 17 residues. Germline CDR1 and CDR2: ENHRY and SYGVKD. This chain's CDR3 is CAISEPPGTLNVGEQFF. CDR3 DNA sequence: TGTGCCATCAGTGAGCCCCCCGGGACATTGAACGTCGGTGAGCAGTTCTTC.

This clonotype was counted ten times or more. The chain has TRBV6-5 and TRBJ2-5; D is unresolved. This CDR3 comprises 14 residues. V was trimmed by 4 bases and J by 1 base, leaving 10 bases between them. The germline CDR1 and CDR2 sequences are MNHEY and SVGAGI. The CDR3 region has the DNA TGTGCCAGCAGTTCCCGTCGAATCCAAGAGACCCAGTACTTC. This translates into CASSSRRIQETQYF.

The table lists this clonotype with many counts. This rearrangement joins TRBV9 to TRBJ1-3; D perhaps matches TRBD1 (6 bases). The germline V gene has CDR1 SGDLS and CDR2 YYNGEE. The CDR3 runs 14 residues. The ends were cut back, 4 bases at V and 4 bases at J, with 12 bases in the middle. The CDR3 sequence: CASSLTGSGNTIYF. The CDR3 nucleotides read TGTGCCAGCAGCCTTACAGGGTCGGGAAACACCATATATTTT. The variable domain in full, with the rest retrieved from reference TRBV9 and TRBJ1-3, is DSGVTQTPKHLITATGQRVTLRCSPRSGDLSVYWYQQSLDQGLQFLIQYYNGEERAKGNILERFSAQQFPDLHSELNLSSLELGDSALYFCASSLTGSGNTIYFGEGSWLTVV.

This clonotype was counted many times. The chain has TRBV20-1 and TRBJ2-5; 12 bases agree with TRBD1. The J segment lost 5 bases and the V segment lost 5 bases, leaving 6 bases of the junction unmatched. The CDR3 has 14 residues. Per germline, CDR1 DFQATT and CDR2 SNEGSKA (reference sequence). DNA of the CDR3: TGCAGTGCTGGGGACAGGGGGCGACGGGAGACCCAGTACTTC. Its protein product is CSAGDRGRRETQYF.

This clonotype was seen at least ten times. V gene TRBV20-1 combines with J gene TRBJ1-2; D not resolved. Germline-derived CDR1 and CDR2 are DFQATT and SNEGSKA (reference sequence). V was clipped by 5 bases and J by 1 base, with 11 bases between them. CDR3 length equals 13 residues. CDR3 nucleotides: TGCAGTGCTTCCGAGCGGTTTAACTATGGCTACACCTTC. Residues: CSASERFNYGYTF.

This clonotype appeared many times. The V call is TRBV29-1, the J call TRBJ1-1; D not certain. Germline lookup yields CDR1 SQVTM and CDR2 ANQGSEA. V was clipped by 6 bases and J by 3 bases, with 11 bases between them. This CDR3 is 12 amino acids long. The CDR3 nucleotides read TGCAGCGTCAATTACAGACACACTGAAGCTTTCTTT. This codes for CSVNYRHTEAFF.